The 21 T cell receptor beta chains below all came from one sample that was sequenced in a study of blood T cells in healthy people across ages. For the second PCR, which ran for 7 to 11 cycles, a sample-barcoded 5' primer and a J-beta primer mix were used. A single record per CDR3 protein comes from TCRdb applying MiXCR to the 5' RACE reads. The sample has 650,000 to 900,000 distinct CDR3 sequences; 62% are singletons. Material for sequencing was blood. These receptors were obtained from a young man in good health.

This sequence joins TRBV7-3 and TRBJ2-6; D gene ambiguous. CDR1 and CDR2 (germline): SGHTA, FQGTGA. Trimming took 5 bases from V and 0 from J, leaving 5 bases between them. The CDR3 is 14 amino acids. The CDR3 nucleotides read TGTGCCAGCAGCATCCCCTCTGGGGCCAACGTCCTGACTTTC. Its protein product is CASSIPSGANVLTF.

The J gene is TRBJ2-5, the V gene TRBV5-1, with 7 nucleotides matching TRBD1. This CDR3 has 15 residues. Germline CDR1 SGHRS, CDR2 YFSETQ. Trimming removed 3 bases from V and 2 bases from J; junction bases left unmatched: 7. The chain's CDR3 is CASSWDRDLQETQYF. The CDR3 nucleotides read TGCGCCAGCAGCTGGGACAGAGACTTACAAGAGACCCAGTACTTC.

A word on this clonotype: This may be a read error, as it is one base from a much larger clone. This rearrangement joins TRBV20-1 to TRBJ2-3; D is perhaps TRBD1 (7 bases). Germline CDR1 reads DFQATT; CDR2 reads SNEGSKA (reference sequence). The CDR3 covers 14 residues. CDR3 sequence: CSAREGRGTDTPYF. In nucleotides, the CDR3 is TGCAGTGCTAGGGAGGGGCGCGGGACAGATACGCCGTATTTT.

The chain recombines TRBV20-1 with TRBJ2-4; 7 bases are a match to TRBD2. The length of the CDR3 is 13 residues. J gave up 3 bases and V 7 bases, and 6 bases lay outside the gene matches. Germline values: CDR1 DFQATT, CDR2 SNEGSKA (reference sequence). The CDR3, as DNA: TGCAGTGTATCGGGGGGAGTCAAAAACATTCAGTACTTC. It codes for CSVSGGVKNIQYF.

The CDR3 bases are TGTGCCAGCAGCTTGGGGGTTGTCTTGGGGGAGACCCAGTACTTC. It is translated as CASSLGVVLGETQYF. The J gene is TRBJ2-5, the V gene TRBV7-9, with D perhaps given as TRBD1 or TRBD2 (5 bases each). The V gene's germline CDR1 is SEHNR and CDR2 FQNEAQ (reference sequence). The V gene lost 3 bases and the J gene lost 5 bases, with 16 bases spanning the gap. CDR3 length: 15 residues.

The CDR3 nucleotides read TGTGCCAGCAGCCACAGGGGTTCGGGGGCCAACGTCCTGACTTTC. It is translated as CASSHRGSGANVLTF. The chain carries TRBV12-3 or TRBV12-4 and TRBJ2-6, with TRBD1 matching over 7 bases. Losses at the gene ends were 6 bases for V and 4 bases for J; bases not matched to a gene: 6. The CDR3 covers 15 residues.

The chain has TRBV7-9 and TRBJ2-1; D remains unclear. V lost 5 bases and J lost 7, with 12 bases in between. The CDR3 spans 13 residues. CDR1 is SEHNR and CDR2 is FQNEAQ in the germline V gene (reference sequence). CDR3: CASSPAGPNEQFF. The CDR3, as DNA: TGTGCCAGCAGCCCTGCCGGACCTAATGAGCAGTTCTTC.

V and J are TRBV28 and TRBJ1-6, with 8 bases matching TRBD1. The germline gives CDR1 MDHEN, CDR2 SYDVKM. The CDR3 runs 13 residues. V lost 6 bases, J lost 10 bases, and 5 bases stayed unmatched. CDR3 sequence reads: CASRRTGRSPLHF. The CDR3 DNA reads TGTGCCAGCAGACGGACAGGGCGATCACCCCTCCACTTT.

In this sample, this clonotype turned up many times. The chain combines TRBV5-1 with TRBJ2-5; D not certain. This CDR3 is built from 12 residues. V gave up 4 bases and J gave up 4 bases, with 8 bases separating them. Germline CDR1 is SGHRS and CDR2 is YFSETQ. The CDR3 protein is CASSPRGETQYF. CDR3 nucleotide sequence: TGCGCCAGCAGCCCGCGTGGAGAGACCCAGTACTTC.

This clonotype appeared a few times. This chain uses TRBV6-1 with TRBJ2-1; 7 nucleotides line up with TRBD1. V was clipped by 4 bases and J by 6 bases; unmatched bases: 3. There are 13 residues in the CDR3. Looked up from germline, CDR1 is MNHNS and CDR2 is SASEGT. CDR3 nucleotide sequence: TGTGCCAGCAGTGGAACAGGGGTCAATGAGCAGTTCTTC. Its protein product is CASSGTGVNEQFF.

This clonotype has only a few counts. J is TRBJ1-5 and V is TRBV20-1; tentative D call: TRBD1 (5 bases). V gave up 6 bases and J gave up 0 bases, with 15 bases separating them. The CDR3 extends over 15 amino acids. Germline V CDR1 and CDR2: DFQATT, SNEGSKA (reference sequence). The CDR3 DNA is TGCAGTGCCGTGGGGCAACTCTATAGCAATCAGCCCCAGCATTTT. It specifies CSAVGQLYSNQPQHF.

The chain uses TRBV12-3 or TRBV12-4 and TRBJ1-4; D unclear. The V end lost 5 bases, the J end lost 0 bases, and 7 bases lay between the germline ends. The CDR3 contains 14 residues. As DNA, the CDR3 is TGTGCCAGCAGTCCTTTTGCAACTAATGAAAAACTGTTTTTT. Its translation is CASSPFATNEKLFF.

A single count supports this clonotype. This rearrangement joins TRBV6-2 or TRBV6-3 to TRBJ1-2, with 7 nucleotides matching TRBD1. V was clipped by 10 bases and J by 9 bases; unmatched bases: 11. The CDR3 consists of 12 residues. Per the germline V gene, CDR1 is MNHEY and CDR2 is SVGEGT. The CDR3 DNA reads TGTGCCAACTTGGACAGGCTTCGTTGCTACACCTTC. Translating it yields CANLDRLRCYTF.

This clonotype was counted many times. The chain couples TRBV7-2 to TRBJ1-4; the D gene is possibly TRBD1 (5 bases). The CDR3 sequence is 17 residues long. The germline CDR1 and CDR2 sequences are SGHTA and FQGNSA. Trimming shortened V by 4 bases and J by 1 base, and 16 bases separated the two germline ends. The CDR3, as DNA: TGTGCCAGCAGCTATAGAGTCGGGGCGCAAACTAATGAAAAACTGTTTTTT. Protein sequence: CASSYRVGAQTNEKLFF.

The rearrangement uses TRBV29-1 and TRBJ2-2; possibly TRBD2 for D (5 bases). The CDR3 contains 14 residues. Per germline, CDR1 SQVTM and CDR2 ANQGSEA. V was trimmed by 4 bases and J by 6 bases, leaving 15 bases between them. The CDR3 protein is CSVVPTSVPGELFF. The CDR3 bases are TGCAGCGTTGTACCCACTAGTGTCCCCGGGGAGCTGTTTTTT.

CDR3 DNA: TGTGCCAGCAGCGGCTCTCATACAAATACCTACGAGCAGTACTTC. This encodes CASSGSHTNTYEQYF. The chain joins TRBV7-3 to TRBJ2-7; D gene uncertain. Germline V CDR1 and CDR2: SGHTA, FQGTGA. V lost 5 bases, J lost 2 bases, and 16 bases lay in between. The CDR3 length is 15 residues.

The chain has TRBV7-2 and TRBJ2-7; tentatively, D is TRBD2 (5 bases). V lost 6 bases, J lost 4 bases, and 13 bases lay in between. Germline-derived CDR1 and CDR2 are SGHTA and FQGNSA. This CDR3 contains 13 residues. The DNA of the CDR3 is TGTGCCAGCAGACCTGGGCCGGGGTACGAGCAGTACTTC. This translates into CASRPGPGYEQYF.

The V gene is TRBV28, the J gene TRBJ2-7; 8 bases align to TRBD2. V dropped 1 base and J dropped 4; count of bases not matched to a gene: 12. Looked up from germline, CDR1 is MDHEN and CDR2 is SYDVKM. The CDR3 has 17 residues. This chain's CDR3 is CASSLLKFQRGKYEQYF. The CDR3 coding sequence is TGTGCCAGCAGTTTATTGAAGTTCCAGCGGGGGAAGTACGAGCAGTACTTC. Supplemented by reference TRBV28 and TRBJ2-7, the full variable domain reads DVKVTQSSRYLVKRTGEKVFLECVQDMDHENMFWYRQDPGLGLRLIYFSYDVKMKEKGDIPEGYSVSREKKERFSLILESASTNQTSMYLCASSLLKFQRGKYEQYFGPGTRLTVT.

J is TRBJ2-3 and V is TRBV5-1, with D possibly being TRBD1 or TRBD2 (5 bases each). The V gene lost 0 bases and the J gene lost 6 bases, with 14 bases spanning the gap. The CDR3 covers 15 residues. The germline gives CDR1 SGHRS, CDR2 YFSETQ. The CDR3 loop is CASSLVGTEPDTQYF. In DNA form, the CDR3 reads TGCGCCAGCAGCTTGGTGGGGACGGAGCCGGATACGCAGTATTTT.

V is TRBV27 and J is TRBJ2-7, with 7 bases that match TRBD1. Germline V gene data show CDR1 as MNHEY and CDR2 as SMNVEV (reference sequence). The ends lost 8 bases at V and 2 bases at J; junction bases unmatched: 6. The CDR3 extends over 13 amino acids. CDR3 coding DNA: TGTGCCAGCGGACGGGACAGCCCCTACGAGCAGTACTTC. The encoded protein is CASGRDSPYEQYF.

CDR3 in amino acids: CASSPGGGGEQYF. Written as DNA, the CDR3 is TGTGCCAGCAGTCCCGGGGGCGGTGGCGAGCAGTACTTC. The V gene is TRBV28, the J gene TRBJ2-7; D may match TRBD1 or TRBD2 (6 bases each). This CDR3 comprises 13 residues. V lost 5 bases and J lost 6, with 14 bases in between. Germline lookup yields CDR1 MDHEN and CDR2 SYDVKM.